This passage covers 20 T cell receptor beta chains from one sample sequenced in a study of blood T cell repertoires in COVID-19. Sequenced by immunoSEQ multiplex PCR; TCRdb stores in-frame clones only, minus some. The top ten hold 4% to 5% of the sample, which has over 70,000 clones, over 75% seen once. The sequenced sample was peripheral blood. The receptor set was obtained from a woman aged 60-75 years with acute or convalescent COVID-19.

This rearrangement joins TRBV11-3 to TRBJ2-7; 16 positions agree with TRBD2. Germline CDR1 is SGHNT and CDR2 is YENEEA. V was pared by 2 bases and J by 6 bases, with 7 bases of the junction left unmatched. The CDR3 totals 17 residues. CDR3 coding DNA: TGTGCCAGCAGCTTAACGGGACTAGCGGGAGGGCTCGGCGAGCAGTACTTC. This gives the protein CASSLTGLAGGLGEQYF.

The V and J genes are TRBV6-1 and TRBJ1-3; 9 nucleotides line up with TRBD1. This CDR3 spans 16 amino acids. Germline CDR1 reads MNHNS; CDR2 reads SASEGT. The ends lost 2 bases at V and 4 bases at J; junction bases unmatched: 6. The CDR3 region is CASSERGTGSGNTIYF. In DNA, the CDR3 is TGTGCCAGCAGTGAACGGGGGACAGGGTCAGGAAACACCATATATTTT.

The chain uses TRBV10-3 and TRBJ1-1; 7 nucleotides match TRBD1. Germline CDR1 reads ENHRY; CDR2 reads SYGVKD. CDR3 length: 14 residues. The J segment lost 4 bases and the V segment lost 2 bases, leaving 4 bases of the junction unmatched. CDR3 sequence: CAISEGAGGTEAFF. In nucleotides, the CDR3 is TGTGCCATCAGTGAGGGAGCAGGGGGCACTGAAGCTTTCTTT.

The chain uses TRBV19 and TRBJ1-2; weak D call: TRBD1 (6 bases). This CDR3 comprises 15 residues. Germline V gene sequence: CDR1 LNHDA, CDR2 SQIVND (reference sequence). V shed 8 bases and J shed 4 bases, with 20 bases lying between them. The CDR3 is CASSSHLGAAYGYTF. CDR3 DNA sequence: TGTGCCAGTTCTTCCCATTTGGGGGCGGCCTATGGCTACACCTTC.

V and J are TRBV3-1 (or the pseudogene TRBV3-2) and TRBJ1-5, with D possibly matching TRBD1 (5 bases). CDR3 length: 17 residues. Trimming left V 0 bases short and J 4 bases short, with 16 bases between. From germline, CDR1 is LGHDT and CDR2 YNNKEL (reference sequence). The CDR3 DNA is TGTGCCAGCAGCCAAGATGTCATCTATGGGGGGAATCAGCCCCAGCATTTT. It translates to CASSQDVIYGGNQPQHF.

V and J are TRBV6-5 and TRBJ1-2, with 7 bases aligning to TRBD1. Per germline, CDR1 MNHEY and CDR2 SVGAGI. V gave up 10 bases and J gave up 8 bases; unmatched junction bases: 10. The CDR3 is 12 amino acids. The CDR3 protein is CATLTGYEGYTF. The CDR3 bases are TGTGCCACCTTGACAGGGTACGAAGGCTACACCTTC.

The chain links TRBV16 to TRBJ1-4, with 12 bases fitting TRBD1. The CDR3 covers 16 residues. The junction had 4 bases not matched to a gene; V was cut back by 4 bases and J by 4 bases. Germline V gene lookup returns CDR1 KGHSY and CDR2 FQNENV. The CDR3 spells CASSRGQGAFNEKLFF. Written as DNA, the CDR3 is TGTGCCAGCAGCCGGGGACAGGGGGCCTTTAATGAAAAACTGTTTTTT.

V and J are TRBV9 and TRBJ2-1, with D possibly TRBD2 on 6 matching bases. CDR3 length: 16 amino acids. V gave up 4 bases and J gave up 7 bases, with 21 bases separating them. Germline V lookup: CDR1 SGDLS, CDR2 YYNGEE. This chain's CDR3 is CASSLELTSRRNEQFF. The CDR3 DNA reads as TGTGCCAGCAGCCTAGAACTGACTAGTCGGAGGAATGAGCAGTTCTTC.

A single count supports this clone. CDR3 residues: CASSLAAGPPQHF. CDR3 DNA: TGTGCCAGCAGTTTAGCGGCAGGGCCGCCCCAGCATTTT. The rearrangement links TRBV12-3 or TRBV12-4 to TRBJ1-5, with D perhaps matching TRBD1 (5 bases). V lost 0 bases and J lost 9, with 9 bases in between. The CDR3 covers 13 residues.

The CDR3 loop reads CASSPSSEVGPQHF. The CDR3 nucleotides read TGTGCCAGCTCACCCTCTTCAGAGGTGGGGCCCCAGCATTTT. The V gene is TRBV18, the J gene TRBJ1-5; D not resolved. Trimming pared 3 bases from V and 9 bases from J, leaving 15 bases between. Germline assignment: CDR1 KGHSH and CDR2 LQKENI. This CDR3 spans 14 amino acids.

For the CDR3, the DNA is TGCGCCAGCAAAGGACAGACAAACACCGGGGAGCTGTTTTTT. As protein: CASKGQTNTGELFF. The J gene is TRBJ2-2, the V gene TRBV10-2; the D gene is possibly TRBD1 (6 bases). The V and J ends lost 7 bases and 2 bases respectively, with 11 bases between them. Germline V CDR1 and CDR2: WSHSY, SAAADI. The CDR3 consists of 14 residues.

This clone showed up just a few times. Other DNA sequences in the sample encode the same CDR3. The gene calls are TRBV30 and TRBJ1-5; D is possibly TRBD1 (5 bases). Trimming removed 2 bases at V and 4 bases at J, with 9 bases between. The CDR3 spans 13 residues. The V gene's germline CDR1 is GTSNPN and CDR2 SVGIG (reference sequence). The CDR3 DNA reads TGTGCCTGGAGTACCAGGGAAAATCAGCCCCAGCATTTT. Its translation is CAWSTRENQPQHF.

This rearrangement joins TRBV4-1 to TRBJ1-2; TRBD1 matches at 9 bases. Germline CDR1 reads MGHRA; CDR2 reads YSYEKL. The CDR3 extends over 14 amino acids. The ends lost 3 bases at V and 3 bases at J; junction bases unmatched: 2. Written as DNA, the CDR3 is TGCGCCAGCAGCCAGAGACAGGGGGACTATGGCTACACCTTC. Encoded protein: CASSQRQGDYGYTF.

This chain joins TRBV28 and TRBJ2-1; possibly TRBD1 for D (6 bases). Germline V lookup: CDR1 MDHEN, CDR2 SYDVKM. The CDR3 consists of 17 residues. The V and J ends lost 5 bases and 0 bases respectively, with 17 bases between them. The DNA for the CDR3 is TGTGCCAGCAGTCCCCTTTTATCGGACAGCTCCTACAATGAGCAGTTCTTC. Its translation: CASSPLLSDSSYNEQFF.

V and J are TRBV5-5 and TRBJ1-5, with 11 nucleotides matching TRBD1. J lost 0 bases, V lost 4 bases, and 9 bases had no gene match. CDR3 length: 18 residues. Looked up from germline, CDR1 is SGHKS and CDR2 is YYEKEE (reference sequence). The CDR3 DNA reads as TGTGCCAGCAGCCAGTGGACAGGGGGCGCCTATAGCAATCAGCCCCAGCATTTT. Its translation: CASSQWTGGAYSNQPQHF.

The J gene is TRBJ2-3, the V gene TRBV28; TRBD2 might be the D (5 bases). The CDR3 loop spans 16 amino acids. The ends were cut back, 3 bases at V and 2 bases at J, with 15 bases in the middle. Germline V gene lookup returns CDR1 MDHEN and CDR2 SYDVKM. The CDR3 protein is CASSFGRGKITDTQYF. Here the CDR3 DNA reads TGTGCCAGCAGTTTCGGTCGGGGTAAAATCACAGATACGCAGTATTTT. The variable domain in full, completed from reference TRBV28 and TRBJ2-3, reads DVKVTQSSRYLVKRTGEKVFLECVQDMDHENMFWYRQDPGLGLRLIYFSYDVKMKEKGDIPEGYSVSREKKERFSLILESASTNQTSMYLCASSFGRGKITDTQYFGPGTRLTVL.

This chain connects TRBV28 to TRBJ1-2; D possibly corresponds to TRBD1 (6 bases). Trimming pared 5 bases from V and 5 bases from J, leaving 24 bases between. This CDR3 is built from 17 residues. CDR1 MDHEN and CDR2 SYDVKM come from the germline V gene. Here the CDR3 reads CASSPDRSEQNLYGYTF. The CDR3 nucleotides read TGTGCCAGCAGTCCCGACAGGTCTGAACAGAACTTATATGGCTACACCTTC.

The chain uses TRBV5-1 and TRBJ1-1; D may be TRBD1 (5 bases). This CDR3 is built from 14 residues. Trimming took 1 base from V and 3 from J, leaving 10 bases between them. The germline gives CDR1 SGHRS, CDR2 YFSETQ. This CDR3 is CASSLRGGDTEAFF. The CDR3 region has the DNA TGCGCCAGCAGCTTGAGGGGTGGGGACACTGAAGCTTTCTTT.

The chain combines TRBV2 with TRBJ1-5; a possible D gene is TRBD1 (6 bases). Germline loops: CDR1 SNHLY, CDR2 FYNNEI. The CDR3 length is 14 residues. The ends were cut back, 8 bases at V and 5 bases at J, with 16 bases in the middle. Here the CDR3 DNA reads TGTGCCAGCGGGACACCCCTCGAGGATCAGCCCCAGCATTTT. It encodes CASGTPLEDQPQHF.

The chain uses TRBV9 and TRBJ2-7; 7 bases line up with TRBD2. This CDR3 is built from 15 residues. Trimming took 4 bases from V and 1 from J; bases not matched to a gene: 8. Germline-derived CDR1 and CDR2 are SGDLS and YYNGEE. The CDR3 loop reads CASSSLERGSYEQYF. Written as DNA, the CDR3 is TGTGCCAGCAGCTCCCTAGAGCGGGGATCCTACGAGCAGTACTTC.